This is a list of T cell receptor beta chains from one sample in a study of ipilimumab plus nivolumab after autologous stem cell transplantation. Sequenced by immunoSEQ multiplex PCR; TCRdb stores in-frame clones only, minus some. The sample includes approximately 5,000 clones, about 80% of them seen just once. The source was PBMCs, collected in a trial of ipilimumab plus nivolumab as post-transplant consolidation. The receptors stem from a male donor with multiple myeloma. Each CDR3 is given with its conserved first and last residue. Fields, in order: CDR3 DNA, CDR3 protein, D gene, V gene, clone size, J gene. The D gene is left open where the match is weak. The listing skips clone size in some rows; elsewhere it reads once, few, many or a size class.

TGTGCCAGCAGCCAAGGGGCCTTTTACGAGCAGTACTTC | CASSQGAFYEQYF | - | TRBV14 | - | TRBJ2-7
TGTGCCAGCACCCCCTCACGCGTTGGGAGCGGGCAAGAGACCCAGTACTTC | CASTPSRVGSGQETQYF | - | TRBV28 | - | TRBJ2-5
TGTGCCAGTAGTATAGGGTCTCAGTACGGCTACACCTTC | CASSIGSQYGYTF | - | TRBV19 | medium-sized | TRBJ1-2
TGCGCCAGCAGCCAAGATCCCCAGGGCACTACCTACGAGCAGTACTTC | CASSQDPQGTTYEQYF | - | TRBV4-1 | - | TRBJ2-7
TGTGCCAGCAGTTACACTTCTGGGGGGGGCTACACCTTC | CASSYTSGGGYTF | - | TRBV6-5 | few | TRBJ1-2
TGTGCCAGCAGCTCAGGTTCAGACACCGGGGAGCTGTTTTTT | CASSSGSDTGELFF | - | TRBV11-3 | - | TRBJ2-2
TGTGCCTCCACCCGGGCCCCGGCGGTTCAAGAGACCCAGTACTTC | CASTRAPAVQETQYF | - | TRBV6-1 | - | TRBJ2-5
TGTGCCAGCAGCCCCCAGGACAGGGCAGCTGGGGCCAACGTCCTGACTTTC | CASSPQDRAAGANVLTF | TRBD1 | TRBV5-4 | once | TRBJ2-6
TGTGCCAGCAGCCTCAGGGGCACTGAAGCTTTCTTT | CASSLRGTEAFF | - | TRBV5-6 | - | TRBJ1-1
TGTGCCAGCAGCCTGTCGGACACCGGGGAGCTGTTTTTT | CASSLSDTGELFF | - | TRBV5-4 | - | TRBJ2-2
TGTGCCAGCAGCTTAACGATGGAGGACCAAGAGACCCAGTACTTC | CASSLTMEDQETQYF | - | TRBV7-8 | - | TRBJ2-5
TGTGCCAGCAGCGCCGTGACACGACCTAATTCACCCCTCCACTTT | CASSAVTRPNSPLHF | - | TRBV7-8 | few | TRBJ1-6
TGTGCCAGCAGCAAAACGGGCAGGGGACTGAACACTGAAGCTTTCTTT | CASSKTGRGLNTEAFF | - | TRBV6-6 | - | TRBJ1-1
TGCGCCAGCAGCCAAGTCCAAGGGACAGCTAATGAAAAACTGTTTTTT | CASSQVQGTANEKLFF | TRBD1 | TRBV4-3 | - | TRBJ1-4
TGTGCCTGGAGCGAGACCGGGGGCACAGATACGCAGTATTTT | CAWSETGGTDTQYF | - | TRBV30 | few | TRBJ2-3
TGTGCCAGCAGCTCAACTAGCGGGACAGGAGGGCAAGAGACCCAGTACTTC | CASSSTSGTGGQETQYF | TRBD2 | TRBV7-9 | few | TRBJ2-5
TGTGCCATCAGTGAACCCGACAAGACCTACGAGCAGTACTTC | CAISEPDKTYEQYF | - | TRBV10-3 | - | TRBJ2-7